A selection of T cell receptor beta chains follows, all from one sample in a study of blood T cell repertoires in COVID-19. The table came from immunoSEQ multiplex PCR; TCRdb's copy has only in-frame clones and leaves some out. There are approximately 140,000 clones in the sample; 80% occur only once, and around 13% lies in the top ten. The sequencing input was peripheral blood. Receptors were obtained from a man in his sixties with active or convalescent COVID-19. Both conserved end residues are trimmed from each CDR3. D genes are given only for firm matches.

D	V	J	CDR3
TRBD1	TRBV27	TRBJ1-2	ASRSTTRDRGHGYT
-	TRBV5-4	TRBJ1-1	ASSLPGTGEAF
TRBD2	TRBV29-1	TRBJ2-5	SVLAGVGWETQY
TRBD2	TRBV6-2/TRBV6-3	TRBJ2-5	ASSYPLGEGETQY
TRBD2	TRBV3-1/TRBV3-2	TRBJ2-3	ASSQELAGTSTDTQY
TRBD1	TRBV18	TRBJ1-3	ASSPPNRGSGNTIY
TRBD1	TRBV9	TRBJ1-2	ASSVGRDPDRDDGYT
-	TRBV7-2	TRBJ1-2	ASSTSGVGYGYT
TRBD1	TRBV10-3	TRBJ1-2	AISALQGGDGYT
TRBD1	TRBV12-5	TRBJ1-2	ASGLDRGRGYT
-	TRBV11-2	TRBJ1-4	ASSPTGRYEKLF
-	TRBV19	TRBJ1-2	ASSIEGGYT
-	TRBV6-1	TRBJ1-2	ASSELGGSYGYT
TRBD2	TRBV5-1	TRBJ2-7	ASTTSGGYEQY
-	TRBV27	TRBJ2-2	ASSLSGAGELF
TRBD1	TRBV7-3	TRBJ1-2	ASSPQGGRDGYT
-	TRBV28	TRBJ2-5	ASSDGRTQY